This entry is about one T cell receptor (beta chain). The data were produced by immunoSEQ multiplex PCR, yet TCRdb's version contains in-frame clones alone and is incomplete. The table has 35,000 to 40,000 clones, just over 90% seen once. The V end lost 4 bases, the J end lost 6 bases, and 16 bases lay between the germline ends. The CDR3 contains 15 residues. Germline V gene lookup returns CDR1 MNHEY and CDR2 SMNVEV (reference sequence). The data were taken from a study of T cell changes during pregnancy in multiple sclerosis. The chain is built from TRBV27 and TRBJ2-1; D not certain. The sequenced sample was CD4+ T cells from peripheral blood mononuclear cells, obtained in the third trimester of pregnancy. The clonotype was recovered from a female donor in good health, enrolled as a control in a pregnancy study. The CDR3 spells CASSWQVAYRNEQFF. The CDR3 nucleotides read TGTGCCAGCAGTTGGCAGGTGGCATATCGCAATGAGCAGTTCTTC.